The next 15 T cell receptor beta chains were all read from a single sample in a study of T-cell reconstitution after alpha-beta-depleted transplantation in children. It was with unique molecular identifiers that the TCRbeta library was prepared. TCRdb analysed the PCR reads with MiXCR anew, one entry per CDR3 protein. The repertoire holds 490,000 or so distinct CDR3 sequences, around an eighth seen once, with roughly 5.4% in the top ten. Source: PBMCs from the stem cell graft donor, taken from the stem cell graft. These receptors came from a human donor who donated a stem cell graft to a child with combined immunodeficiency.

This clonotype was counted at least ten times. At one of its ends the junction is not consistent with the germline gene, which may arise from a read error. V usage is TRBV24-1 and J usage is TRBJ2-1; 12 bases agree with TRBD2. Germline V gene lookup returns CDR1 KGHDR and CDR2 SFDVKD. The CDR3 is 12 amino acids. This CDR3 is CATSDATSGRVF. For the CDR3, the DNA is TGTGCCACCAGTGATGCGACTAGCGGGAGAGTCTTC.

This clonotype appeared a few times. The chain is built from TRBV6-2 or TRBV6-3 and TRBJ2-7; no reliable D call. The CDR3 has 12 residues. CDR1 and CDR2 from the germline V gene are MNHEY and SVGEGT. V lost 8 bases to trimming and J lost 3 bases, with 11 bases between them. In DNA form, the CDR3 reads TGTGCCAGCGGTGGATATCTCTACGAGCAGTACTTC. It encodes CASGGYLYEQYF.

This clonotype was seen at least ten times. This CDR3 is CASNGGQGVLGELFF. The CDR3 nucleotides are TGTGCCAGCAATGGGGGACAGGGGGTTTTGGGGGAGCTGTTTTTT. The chain has TRBV6-1 and TRBJ2-2, with TRBD1 identical over 11 bases. CDR1 is MNHNS and CDR2 is SASEGT in the germline V gene. J lost 8 bases, V lost 7 bases, and 9 bases had no gene match. The CDR3 is 15 residues long.

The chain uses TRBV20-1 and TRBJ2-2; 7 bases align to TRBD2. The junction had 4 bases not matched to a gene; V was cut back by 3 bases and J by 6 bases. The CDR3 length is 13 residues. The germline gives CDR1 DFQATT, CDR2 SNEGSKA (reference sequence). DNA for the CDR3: TGCAGTGCTAGGGGAGGGACTGCCGGGGAGCTGTTTTTT. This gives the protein CSARGGTAGELFF.

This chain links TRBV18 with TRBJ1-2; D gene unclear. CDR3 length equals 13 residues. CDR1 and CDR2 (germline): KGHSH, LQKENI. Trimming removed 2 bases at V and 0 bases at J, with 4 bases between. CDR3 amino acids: CASSPTANYGYTF. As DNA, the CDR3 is TGTGCCAGCTCACCAACAGCTAACTATGGCTACACCTTC.

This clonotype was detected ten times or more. The CDR3: CSAGTSGGYEQYF. The CDR3, as DNA: TGCAGCGCTGGGACTAGCGGGGGGTACGAGCAGTACTTC. The V call is TRBV29-1, the J call TRBJ2-7; TRBD2 matches 15 bases. V lost 7 bases to trimming and J lost 4 bases; unmatched junction nucleotides: 2. The CDR3 is 13 amino acids. CDR1 SQVTM and CDR2 ANQGSEA come from the germline V gene.

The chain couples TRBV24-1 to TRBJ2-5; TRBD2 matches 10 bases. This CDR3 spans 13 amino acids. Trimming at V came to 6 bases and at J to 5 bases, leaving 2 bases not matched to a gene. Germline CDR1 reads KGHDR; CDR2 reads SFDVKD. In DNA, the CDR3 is TGTGCCACCAGTCTAGCGGGAGTCGAGACCCAGTACTTC. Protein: CATSLAGVETQYF.

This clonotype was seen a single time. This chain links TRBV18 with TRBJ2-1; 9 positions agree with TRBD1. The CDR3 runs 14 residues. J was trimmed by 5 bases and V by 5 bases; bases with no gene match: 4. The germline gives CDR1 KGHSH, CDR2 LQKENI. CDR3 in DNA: TGTGCCAGCTCAACTGGGACAGGGCACAATGAGCAGTTCTTC. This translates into CASSTGTGHNEQFF.

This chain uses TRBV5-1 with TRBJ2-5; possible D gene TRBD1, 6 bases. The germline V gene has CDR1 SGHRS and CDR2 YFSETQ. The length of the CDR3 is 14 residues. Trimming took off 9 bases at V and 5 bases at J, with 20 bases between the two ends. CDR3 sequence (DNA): TGCGCCACCACCTCTTCTACAGGGAGCGAGACCCAGTACTTC. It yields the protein CATTSSTGSETQYF. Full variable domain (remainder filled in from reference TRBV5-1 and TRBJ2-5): KAGVTQTPRYLIKTRGQQVTLSCSPISGHRSVSWYQQTPGQGLQFLFEYFSETQRNKGNFPGRFSGRQFSNSRSEMNVSTLELGDSALYLCATTSSTGSETQYFGPGTRLLVL.

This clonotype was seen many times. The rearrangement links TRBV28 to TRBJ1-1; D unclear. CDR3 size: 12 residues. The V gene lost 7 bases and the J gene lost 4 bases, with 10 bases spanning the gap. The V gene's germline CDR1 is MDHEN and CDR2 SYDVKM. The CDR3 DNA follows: TGTGCCAGCATGGATTGGAGCACTGAAGCTTTCTTT. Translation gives CASMDWSTEAFF.

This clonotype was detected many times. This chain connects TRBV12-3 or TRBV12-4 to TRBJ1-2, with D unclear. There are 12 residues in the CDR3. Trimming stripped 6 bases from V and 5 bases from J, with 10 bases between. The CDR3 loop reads CASSSTVYGYTF. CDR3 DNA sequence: TGTGCCAGCAGCAGCACAGTGTATGGCTACACCTTC.

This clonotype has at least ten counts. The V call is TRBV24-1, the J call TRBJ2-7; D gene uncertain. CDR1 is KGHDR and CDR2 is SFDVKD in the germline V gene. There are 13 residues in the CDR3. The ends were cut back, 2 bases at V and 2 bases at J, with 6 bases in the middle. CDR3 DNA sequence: TGTGCCACCAGTGATTCTTCAGCCTACGAGCAGTACTTC. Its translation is CATSDSSAYEQYF.

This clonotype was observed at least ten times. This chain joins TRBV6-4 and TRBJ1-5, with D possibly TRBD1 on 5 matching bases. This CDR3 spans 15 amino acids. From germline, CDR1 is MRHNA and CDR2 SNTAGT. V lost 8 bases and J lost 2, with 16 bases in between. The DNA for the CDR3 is TGTGCCAGCGAGGGGTTGGCGGGAGGCAATCAGCCCCAGCATTTT. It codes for CASEGLAGGNQPQHF.

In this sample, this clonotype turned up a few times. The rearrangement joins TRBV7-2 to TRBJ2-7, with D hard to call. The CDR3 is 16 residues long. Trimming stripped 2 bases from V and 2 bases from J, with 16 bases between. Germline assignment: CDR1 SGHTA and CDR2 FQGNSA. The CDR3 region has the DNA TGTGCCAGCAGCTTATCCGGCCCCACCACCCCCTACGAGCAGTACTTC. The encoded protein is CASSLSGPTTPYEQYF.

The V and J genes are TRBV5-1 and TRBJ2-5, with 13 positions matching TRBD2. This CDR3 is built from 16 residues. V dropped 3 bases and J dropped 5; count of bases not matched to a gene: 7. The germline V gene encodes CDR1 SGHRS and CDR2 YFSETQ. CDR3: CASSYSGTSGAETQYF. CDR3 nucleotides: TGCGCCAGCAGCTACTCCGGGACTAGCGGGGCTGAGACCCAGTACTTC.